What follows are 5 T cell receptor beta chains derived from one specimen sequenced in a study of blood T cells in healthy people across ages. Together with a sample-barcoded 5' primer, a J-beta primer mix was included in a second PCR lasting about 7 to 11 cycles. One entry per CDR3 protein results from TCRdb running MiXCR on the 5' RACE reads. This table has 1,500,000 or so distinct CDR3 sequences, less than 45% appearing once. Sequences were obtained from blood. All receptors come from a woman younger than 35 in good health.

The CDR3 here is CASSVTDAPNSPLHF. DNA for the CDR3: TGTGCCAGCAGTGTGACAGACGCACCGAATTCACCCCTCCACTTT. The rearrangement links TRBV6-1 to TRBJ1-6; a weak D match, TRBD1 (5 bases). The CDR3 loop spans 15 amino acids. The V end was cut by 4 bases, the J end by 7 bases, with 14 bases between. Looked up from germline, CDR1 is MNHNS and CDR2 is SASEGT.

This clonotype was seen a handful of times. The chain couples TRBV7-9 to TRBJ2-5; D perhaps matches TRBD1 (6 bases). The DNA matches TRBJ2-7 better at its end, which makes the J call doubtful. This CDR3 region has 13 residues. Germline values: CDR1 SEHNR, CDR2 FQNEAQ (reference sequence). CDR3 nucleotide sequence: TGTGCCAGCAGCTGGCTCACAGGGAACGAGCAGTACTTC. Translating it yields CASSWLTGNEQYF.

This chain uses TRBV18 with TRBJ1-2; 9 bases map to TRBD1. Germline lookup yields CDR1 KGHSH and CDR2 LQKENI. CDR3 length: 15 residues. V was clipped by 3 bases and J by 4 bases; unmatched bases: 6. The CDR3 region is CASSPSPDRGYGYTF. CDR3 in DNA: TGTGCCAGCTCACCTTCCCCGGACAGGGGCTATGGCTACACCTTC.

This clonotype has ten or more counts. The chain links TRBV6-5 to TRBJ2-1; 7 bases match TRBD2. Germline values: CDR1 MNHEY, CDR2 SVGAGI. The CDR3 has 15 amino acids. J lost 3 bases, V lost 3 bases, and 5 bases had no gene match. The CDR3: CASSYGAGDYNEQFF. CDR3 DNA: TGTGCCAGCAGTTATGGTGCGGGAGACTACAATGAGCAGTTCTTC.

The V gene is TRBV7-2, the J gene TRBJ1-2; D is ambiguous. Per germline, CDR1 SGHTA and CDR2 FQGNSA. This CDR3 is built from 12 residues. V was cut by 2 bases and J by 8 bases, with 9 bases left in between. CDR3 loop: CASSLSEVGYTF. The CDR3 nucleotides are TGTGCCAGCAGCTTAAGCGAAGTAGGCTACACCTTC.